This T cell receptor (beta chain) was captured by sequencing in a study of CXCR3-negative and CXCR3-positive naive CD8 T cells. Study as a whole: Every library held about 1.5 +/- 0.3 million TRB reads, and the total came to roughly 150 million.

UMI labels and 5' RACE were used to prepare the TRB cDNA libraries. TCRdb derives one entry per CDR3 protein from the 5' RACE reads, leaving out DNA. The sample has roughly 41,000 distinct CDR3 sequences, and its top ten clones hold more than 7%. The CDR3 spans 15 residues. Germline CDR1 reads SEHNR; CDR2 reads FQNEAQ (reference sequence). Overall study results and limits: Similar TRBV-TRBJ usage characterized naive CXCR3-negative and CXCR3-positive cells; memory cells differed. The study inferred TCR strength from TRB CDR3 properties and found comparable surface CD5 between naive subsets. Memory CD8+ cells showed much lower diversity, while both naive subsets were comparably high.

As for this clonotype: Its specificity is unknown.

The TCR originated in a human donor in good health. Some clones in this sample may be carry-over from other donors' samples. The chain carries TRBV7-9 and TRBJ2-7; TCRdb reports TRBD1, a call that lacks DNA to check it against. The sequencing input was memory CD8+ T cells from blood. The CDR3 spells CASSLVVGGTNEQYF.